This entry lists 5 T cell receptor beta chains sequenced from one sample in a study of shared clonotypes between healthy human individuals. This table comes from immunoSEQ multiplex PCR, and its TCRdb copy is limited to in-frame clones, with some not included. The table includes about 2.4 million clones, 93% detected once. The sequencing sample was made of naive CD4+ T cells from PBMCs. Subset specified: CD45RA+ positively selected. Every receptor here comes from a man between 18 and 29 years old in good health. Some clones in this sample may be carry-over from other donors' samples.

J is TRBJ2-1 and V is TRBV7-2, with D tentatively TRBD1 (5 bases). The CDR3 spans 16 residues. Germline CDR1 and CDR2: SGHTA and FQGNSA. V dropped 5 bases and J dropped 4 bases, with 18 bases sitting between them. DNA of the CDR3: TGTGCCAGCAGCCTAACACTGGGGCTGCAGTACAATGAGCAGTTCTTC. Translating it yields CASSLTLGLQYNEQFF. Full variable domain (rest looked up from reference TRBV7-2 and TRBJ2-1): GAGVSQSPSNKVTEKGKDVELRCDPISGHTALYWYRQSLGQGLEFLIYFQGNSAPDKSGLPSDRFSAERTGGSVSTLTIQRTQQEDSAVYLCASSLTLGLQYNEQFFGPGTRLTVL.

The rearrangement joins TRBV7-9 to TRBJ2-3; 12 bases align to TRBD2. The CDR3 is 17 residues long. V dropped 7 bases and J dropped 3; count of bases not matched to a gene: 11. The germline CDR1 and CDR2 sequences are SEHNR and FQNEAQ (reference sequence). As DNA, the CDR3 is TGTGCCAGCACCTATCTATTAGGACTAGCGGGAACAGATACGCAGTATTTT. Translation gives CASTYLLGLAGTDTQYF. Drawing the rest from reference TRBV7-9 and TRBJ2-3, the complete variable domain is DTGVSQNPRHKITKRGQNVTFRCDPISEHNRLYWYRQTLGQGPEFLTYFQNEAQLEKSRLLSDRFSAERPKGSFSTLEIQRTEQGDSAMYLCASTYLLGLAGTDTQYFGPGTRLTVL.

In DNA form, the CDR3 reads TGTGCCATCAGTGGAGGACAGGGGGCCGGAGATGGACCGACCTACGAGCAGTACTTC. Translation gives CAISGGQGAGDGPTYEQYF. V is TRBV10-3 and J is TRBJ2-7, with 11 positions matching TRBD1. Looked up from germline, CDR1 is ENHRY and CDR2 is SYGVKD. The trim removed 4 bases at V and 2 bases at J, leaving 16 bases unmatched. CDR3 length: 19 residues.

The chain carries TRBV7-9 and TRBJ2-2; the match to TRBD2 covers 12 bases. Trimming cost V 9 bases and J 3 bases; bases outside gene matches: 11. Germline CDR1 and CDR2: SEHNR and FQNEAQ (reference sequence). CDR3 length: 17 residues. For the CDR3, the DNA is TGTGCCAGGGCACCAGGACTAGCGGGGAATCACACCGGGGAGCTGTTTTTT. This sequence encodes CARAPGLAGNHTGELFF.

The rearrangement uses TRBV15 and TRBJ2-7, with D perhaps given as TRBD1 or TRBD2 (5 bases each). V lost 1 base, J lost 6 bases, and 19 bases lay in between. CDR3 length: 16 residues. CDR1 is LNHNV and CDR2 is YYDKDF in the germline V gene (reference sequence). In DNA form, the CDR3 reads TGTGCCACCAGCAGAGCCCTCCGGGACGGGGCGAGCGAGCAGTACTTC. It encodes CATSRALRDGASEQYF.